This T cell receptor beta chain is from a study of early T cells in non-severe SARS-CoV-2 infection. For the study at large: Chains were unpaired, as sequencing was done on bulk RNA from unsorted whole blood. Study-level results: Private and CD4 specificities were missed by VDJdb matching, skewed to anti-spike CD8.

Each single cDNA molecule received a unique molecular identifier. MiXCR, run by TCRdb on the 5' RACE reads, gives a single entry per CDR3 protein. The sample has some 56,000 distinct CDR3 sequences, 10% to 13% seen once. This clonotype was counted at least ten times. Its target is unknown. The V end was cut by 6 bases, the J end by 0 bases, with 9 bases between. From germline, CDR1 is DFQATT and CDR2 SNEGSKA (reference sequence). The CDR3 runs to 14 residues. The rearrangement joins TRBV20-1 to TRBJ2-6; D ambiguous. This TCR was sampled from an adult who was a healthcare worker with PCR-confirmed SARS-CoV-2 infection or an uninfected control (not recorded which). What was sequenced was whole blood. The CDR3 sequence: CSASQSSGANVLTF. CDR3 in DNA: TGCAGTGCCTCACAAAGCTCTGGGGCCAACGTCCTGACTTTC.